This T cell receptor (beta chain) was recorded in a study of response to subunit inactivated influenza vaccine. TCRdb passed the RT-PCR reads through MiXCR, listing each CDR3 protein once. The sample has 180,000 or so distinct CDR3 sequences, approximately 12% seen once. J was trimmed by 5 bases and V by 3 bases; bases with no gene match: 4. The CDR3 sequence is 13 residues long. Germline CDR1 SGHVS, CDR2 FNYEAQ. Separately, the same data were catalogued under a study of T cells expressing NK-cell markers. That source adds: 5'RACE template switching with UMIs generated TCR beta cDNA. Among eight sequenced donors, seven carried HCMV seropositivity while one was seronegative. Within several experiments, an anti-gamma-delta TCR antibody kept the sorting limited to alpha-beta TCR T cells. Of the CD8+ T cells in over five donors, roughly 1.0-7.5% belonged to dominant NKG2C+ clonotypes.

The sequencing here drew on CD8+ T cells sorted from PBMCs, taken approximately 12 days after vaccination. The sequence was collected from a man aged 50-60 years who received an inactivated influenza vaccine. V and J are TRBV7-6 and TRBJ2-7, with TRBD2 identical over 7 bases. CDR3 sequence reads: CASSFSGLDEQYF. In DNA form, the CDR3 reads TGTGCCAGCAGCTTTAGCGGGCTCGACGAGCAGTACTTC.